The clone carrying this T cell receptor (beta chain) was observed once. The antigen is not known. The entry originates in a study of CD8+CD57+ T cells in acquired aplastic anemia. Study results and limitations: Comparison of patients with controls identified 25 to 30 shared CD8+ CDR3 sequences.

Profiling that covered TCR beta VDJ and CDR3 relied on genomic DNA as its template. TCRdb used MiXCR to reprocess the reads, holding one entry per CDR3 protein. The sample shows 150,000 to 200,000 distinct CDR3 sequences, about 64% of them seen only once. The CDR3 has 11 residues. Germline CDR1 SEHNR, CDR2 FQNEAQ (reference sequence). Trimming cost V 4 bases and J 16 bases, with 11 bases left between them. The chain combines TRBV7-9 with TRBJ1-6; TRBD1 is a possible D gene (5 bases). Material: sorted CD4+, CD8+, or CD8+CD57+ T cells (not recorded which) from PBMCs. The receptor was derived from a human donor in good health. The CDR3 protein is CASSSGGGLHF. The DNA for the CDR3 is TGTGCCAGCAGCTCCGGGGGAGGGCTCCACTTT. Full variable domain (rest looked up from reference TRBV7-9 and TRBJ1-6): DTGVSQNPRHKITKRGQNVTFRCDPISEHNRLYWYRQTLGQGPEFLTYFQNEAQLEKSRLLSDRFSAERPKGSFSTLEIQRTEQGDSAMYLCASSSGGGLHFGNGTRLTVT.